These 14 T cell receptor beta chains originate from one sample sequenced in a study of T-cell reconstitution after alpha-beta-depleted transplantation in children. Construction of the TCRbeta library involved unique molecular identifiers. TCRdb processed the PCR reads anew with MiXCR; each CDR3 protein has one entry. The sample has 150,000 to 200,000 distinct CDR3 sequences, about 6.4% seen once. The sequenced sample was PBMCs from the stem cell graft donor, obtained from the stem cell graft. The receptors shown here come from a human donor who donated a stem cell graft to a child with Wiskott-Aldrich syndrome.

This clonotype appeared many times. The CDR3 protein is CASSRHRGQNTGELFF. The CDR3 DNA reads TGTGCCAGCAGTCGCCACAGGGGGCAGAACACCGGGGAGCTGTTTTTT. V is TRBV3-1 and J is TRBJ2-2; TRBD1 matches 9 bases. Germline trimming cut 6 bases from V and 1 base from J; bases unmatched to any gene: 6. The germline CDR1 and CDR2 sequences are LGHDT and YNNKEL (reference sequence). The CDR3 consists of 16 residues. Filled out from reference TRBV3-1 and TRBJ2-2, the complete variable domain reads DTAVSQTPKYLVTQMGNDKSIKCEQNLGHDTMYWYKQDSKKFLKIMFSYNNKELIINETVPNRFSPKSPDKAHLNLHINSLELGDSAVYFCASSRHRGQNTGELFFGEGSRLTVL.

This clonotype has ten or more counts. This chain connects TRBV5-1 to TRBJ1-2, with 7 bases lining up with TRBD1. Germline trimming cut 4 bases from V and 3 bases from J; bases unmatched to any gene: 6. CDR3 length: 14 residues. Germline V gene lookup returns CDR1 SGHRS and CDR2 YFSETQ. The CDR3 DNA reads as TGCGCCAGCAGCCCCACCAGGGGGGACTATGGCTACACCTTC. This codes for CASSPTRGDYGYTF. Drawing the rest from reference TRBV5-1 and TRBJ1-2, the complete variable domain is KAGVTQTPRYLIKTRGQQVTLSCSPISGHRSVSWYQQTPGQGLQFLFEYFSETQRNKGNFPGRFSGRQFSNSRSEMNVSTLELGDSALYLCASSPTRGDYGYTFGSGTRLTVV.

The chain combines TRBV2 with TRBJ2-1; unclear D gene. Trimming cost V 10 bases and J 5 bases, with 15 bases left between them. CDR1 SNHLY and CDR2 FYNNEI come from the germline V gene. The CDR3 sequence is 13 residues long. The CDR3 DNA reads as TGTGCCATCTGTTTAGAGTACAACAATGAGCAGTTCTTC. Amino acids: CAICLEYNNEQFF.

Many counts were recorded for this clonotype. The chain recombines TRBV9 with TRBJ2-3; D gene ambiguous. V lost 2 bases to trimming and J lost 5 bases, with 12 bases between them. The CDR3 has 14 amino acids. Germline-derived CDR1 and CDR2 are SGDLS and YYNGEE. CDR3 residues: CASSVSTLVDTQYF. CDR3 in DNA: TGTGCCAGCAGCGTCTCGACCCTTGTAGATACGCAGTATTTT.

In its sample, this clonotype was seen many times. The chain combines TRBV20-1 with TRBJ2-3; D not certain. Germline lookup yields CDR1 DFQATT and CDR2 SNEGSKA (reference sequence). The CDR3 is made up of 13 amino acids. V lost 6 bases, J lost 2 bases, and 12 bases lay in between. In DNA, the CDR3 is TGCAGTGCCGCAGATATATCCACAGATACGCAGTATTTT. Translating gives CSAADISTDTQYF.

This clonotype showed up many times. CDR3 bases: TGTGCCAGCAGTTCCGGAGGCGAAGCTTTCTTT. Amino acids: CASSSGGEAFF. This chain connects TRBV28 to TRBJ1-1; no clear D gene. Trimming shortened V by 4 bases and J by 8 bases, and 8 bases separated the two germline ends. CDR1 and CDR2 from the germline V gene are MDHEN and SYDVKM. CDR3 length: 11 amino acids.

This clonotype was seen repeatedly, ten times or more. The rearrangement links TRBV2 to TRBJ2-7, with 8 nucleotides matching TRBD1. Trimming at V came to 10 bases and at J to 1 base, leaving 9 bases not matched to a gene. This CDR3 is built from 14 residues. Germline values: CDR1 SNHLY, CDR2 FYNNEI. This CDR3 reads CAIDPGTGSYEQYF. In nucleotides, the CDR3 is TGTGCCATAGACCCCGGGACAGGTTCCTACGAGCAGTACTTC. Based on the CDR3 plus reference TRBV2 and TRBJ2-7, the full variable domain is EPEVTQTPSHQVTQMGQEVILRCVPISNHLYFYWYRQILGQKVEFLVSFYNNEISEKSEIFDDQFSVERPDGSNFTLKIRSTKLEDSAMYFCAIDPGTGSYEQYFGPGTRLTVT.

The table lists this clonotype with many counts. The chain employs TRBV29-1 and TRBJ2-3; a possible D gene is TRBD2 (6 bases). The CDR3 runs 12 residues. Per the germline V gene, CDR1 is SQVTM and CDR2 is ANQGSEA. V dropped 4 bases and J dropped 3 bases, with 8 bases sitting between them. The CDR3 DNA is TGCAGCGTTGGGACTAAGACAGATACGCAGTATTTT. Translation gives CSVGTKTDTQYF.

This clonotype was counted at least ten times. This rearrangement joins TRBV20-1 to TRBJ2-1, with D possibly TRBD2 on 5 matching bases. CDR3 size: 13 residues. Between the trimmed V and J ends, which lost 5 bases and 0 bases, there was a span of 8 bases. Germline V gene data show CDR1 as DFQATT and CDR2 as SNEGSKA (reference sequence). The CDR3 loop is CSAAGSSYNEQFF. In DNA form, the CDR3 reads TGCAGTGCTGCGGGTAGCTCCTACAATGAGCAGTTCTTC.

This clonotype was seen at least ten times. The chain is built from TRBV20-1 and TRBJ1-4; TRBD1 is a possible D gene (6 bases). Per germline, CDR1 DFQATT and CDR2 SNEGSKA (reference sequence). This CDR3 spans 15 amino acids. V lost 0 bases and J lost 10, with 18 bases in between. The CDR3 loop is CSARDPPTGQGKLFF. CDR3 nucleotides: TGCAGTGCTAGAGATCCCCCCACAGGGCAGGGAAAACTGTTTTTT.

This clonotype showed up just a few times. This chain uses TRBV18 with TRBJ1-4; possible D gene TRBD1, 5 bases. This CDR3 has 12 amino acids. CDR1 KGHSH and CDR2 LQKENI come from the germline V gene. V was cut by 3 bases and J by 10 bases, with 9 bases left in between. Written as DNA, the CDR3 is TGTGCCAGCTCACCGGGGGATGGAAAACTGTTTTTT. Its protein is CASSPGDGKLFF.

This clonotype has a handful of counts. The V call is TRBV28, the J call TRBJ2-7; D perhaps matches TRBD1 (6 bases). The CDR3 extends over 13 amino acids. Trimming cost V 5 bases and J 6 bases, with 14 bases left between them. Germline CDR1 MDHEN, CDR2 SYDVKM. In DNA, the CDR3 is TGTGCCAGCAGTCGACATGGGGGCCGCGAGCAGTACTTC. It encodes CASSRHGGREQYF.

This clonotype was detected many times. The CDR3, as DNA: TGCAGTGCTTCACGGGACAGGGTGACCCATGGCTACACCTTC. It translates to CSASRDRVTHGYTF. V is TRBV20-1 and J is TRBJ1-2; the match to TRBD1 covers 9 bases. V was clipped by 5 bases and J by 6 bases; unmatched bases: 10. This CDR3 contains 14 residues. Looked up from germline, CDR1 is DFQATT and CDR2 is SNEGSKA (reference sequence).

This clonotype was counted between two and nine times. The genes are TRBV6-1 and TRBJ1-5, with 11 positions matching TRBD1. Germline V CDR1 and CDR2: MNHNS, SASEGT. The CDR3 sequence is 16 residues long. After removal of 6 bases from V and 3 bases from J, the junction contained 7 bases not matched to a gene. The CDR3 sequence is CASRRTGGMDNQPQHF. The CDR3 nucleotides read TGTGCCAGCAGGAGGACAGGGGGCATGGACAATCAGCCCCAGCATTTT.